Listed here are 30 T cell receptor beta chains from one sample, sequenced in a study of blood T cell repertoires in COVID-19. Here immunoSEQ multiplex PCR was the method, and the copy in TCRdb shows in-frame clones only, minus some. The profile covers 150,000 to 200,000 clones, with 80% to 90% appearing a single time and nearly 8% taken by the ten largest. The source material was PBMCs or T cells enriched from blood (not recorded which). The receptors derive from a woman between 50 and 59 years old who had recovered from COVID-19.

This clone was counted once. The gene calls are TRBV7-3 and TRBJ1-4; no firm D call. The CDR3 covers 15 residues. Germline V CDR1 and CDR2: SGHTA, FQGTGA. V was clipped by 3 bases and J by 8 bases, with 16 bases between them. CDR3 DNA sequence: TGTGCCAGCAGCTTGACCGGCGGGGTAGCCGAAAAACTGTTTTTT. Amino acids: CASSLTGGVAEKLFF.

This sequence joins TRBV27 and TRBJ2-2; 13 bases map to TRBD2. The CDR3 totals 16 residues. J lost 7 bases, V lost 5 bases, and 7 bases had no gene match. Looked up from germline, CDR1 is MNHEY and CDR2 is SMNVEV (reference sequence). The DNA of the CDR3 is TGTGCCAGCAGTGGGCGACTAGCGGGGGGAGTCGGGGAGCTGTTTTTT. Translating gives CASSGRLAGGVGELFF.

This clone has a single count. The rearrangement joins TRBV5-1 to TRBJ1-4; D is unresolved. Trimming removed 1 base at V and 4 bases at J, with 8 bases between. CDR3 size: 14 residues. Germline lookup yields CDR1 SGHRS and CDR2 YFSETQ. The CDR3 nucleotides read TGCGCCAGCAGCTTGTCGGGGAGTAATGAAAAACTGTTTTTT. This encodes CASSLSGSNEKLFF.

The genes are TRBV6-5 and TRBJ2-2, with a weak D call TRBD1 (6 bases). The V end lost 6 bases, the J end lost 2 bases, and 10 bases lay between the germline ends. The germline CDR1 and CDR2 sequences are MNHEY and SVGAGI. There are 14 residues in the CDR3. CDR3 nucleotides: TGTGCCAGCAGCCTTGGGACAAACACCGGGGAGCTGTTTTTT. This gives the protein CASSLGTNTGELFF.

The gene calls are TRBV3-1 (or the pseudogene TRBV3-2) and TRBJ1-1, with D unresolved. Trimming removed 0 bases from V and 6 bases from J, with 11 bases in between. Germline CDR1 LGHDT, CDR2 YNNKEL (reference sequence). The CDR3 extends over 14 amino acids. The CDR3 here is CASSQEIGAAEAFF. CDR3 bases: TGTGCCAGCAGCCAAGAAATTGGAGCAGCTGAAGCTTTCTTT.

The rearrangement links TRBV10-3 to TRBJ1-1, with D possibly TRBD1 on 6 matching bases. CDR3 length: 14 amino acids. Trimming took off 3 bases at V and 4 bases at J, with 12 bases between the two ends. Looked up from germline, CDR1 is ENHRY and CDR2 is SYGVKD. This chain's CDR3 is CAISERGGATEAFF. The DNA for the CDR3 is TGTGCCATCAGTGAAAGGGGGGGGGCCACTGAAGCTTTCTTT.

The V and J genes are TRBV19 and TRBJ1-1; no definite D call. CDR3 length: 16 residues. V was shortened by 2 bases and J by 0 bases, with 13 bases between the two germline ends. The germline V gene has CDR1 LNHDA and CDR2 SQIVND (reference sequence). Written as DNA, the CDR3 is TGTGCCAGTAGTATACAGGTCCTTGCAATGAACACTGAAGCTTTCTTT. It encodes CASSIQVLAMNTEAFF.

This clone came up once. The gene calls are TRBV28 and TRBJ1-4; TRBD1 is a possible D gene (6 bases). V was cut by 2 bases and J by 13 bases, with 14 bases left in between. Germline V CDR1 and CDR2: MDHEN, SYDVKM. This CDR3 is built from 13 residues. The CDR3 nucleotides are TGTGCCAGCAGTTTAGGGAGCAGGGGAATACTGTTTTTT. This sequence encodes CASSLGSRGILFF.

The chain joins TRBV18 to TRBJ2-1; 11 nucleotides match TRBD1. CDR3 length: 16 amino acids. Germline V gene lookup returns CDR1 KGHSH and CDR2 LQKENI. V was pared by 6 bases and J by 6 bases, with 10 bases of the junction left unmatched. The CDR3 coding sequence is TGTGCCAGCTCGGCGGACAGGGGGCGGGGGTCCAATGAGCAGTTCTTC. Its protein product is CASSADRGRGSNEQFF.

The rearrangement joins TRBV4-2 to TRBJ2-7; D possibly corresponds to TRBD1 (6 bases). The germline V gene has CDR1 LGHNA and CDR2 YNFKEQ. V gave up 3 bases and J gave up 3 bases, with 9 bases separating them. The CDR3 covers 13 residues. The CDR3 is CASSHGTNYEQYF. The CDR3 bases are TGTGCCAGCAGCCACGGGACAAACTACGAGCAGTACTTC.

This clone occurred a few times. This rearrangement joins TRBV5-5 to TRBJ2-2; possibly TRBD1 for D (5 bases). The V gene lost 4 bases and the J gene lost 6 bases, with 13 bases spanning the gap. Germline V gives CDR1 SGHKS, CDR2 YYEKEE (reference sequence). The CDR3 runs to 14 residues. CDR3 sequence (DNA): TGTGCCAGCAGCCAGGATCTAGGGGCCGGGGAGCTGTTTTTT. Translated: CASSQDLGAGELFF.

The CDR3 DNA follows: TGTGCCAGCTGCCGGGGGGTGAACACTGAAGCTTTCTTT. It codes for CASCRGVNTEAFF. V gene TRBV3-1 (or the pseudogene TRBV3-2) combines with J gene TRBJ1-1, with a weak D call TRBD1 (5 bases). Germline V lookup: CDR1 LGHDT, CDR2 YNNKEL (reference sequence). V was clipped by 8 bases and J by 0 bases, with 10 bases between them. The CDR3 is 13 residues long.

The CDR3 spells CASSQEYQGSEKLFF. CDR3 nucleotide sequence: TGCGCCAGCAGCCAAGAATATCAGGGGTCTGAAAAACTGTTTTTT. V and J are TRBV4-3 and TRBJ1-4, with D tentatively TRBD1 (6 bases). This CDR3 spans 15 amino acids. Germline V CDR1 and CDR2: LGHNA, YSLEER. Between the trimmed V and J ends, which lost 0 bases and 7 bases, there was a span of 12 bases.

The chain combines TRBV5-5 with TRBJ1-4; D not certain. CDR1 is SGHKS, CDR2 YYEKEE, per germline (reference sequence). CDR3 size: 14 residues. The V gene lost 4 bases and the J gene lost 8 bases, with 15 bases spanning the gap. For the CDR3, the DNA is TGTGCCAGCAGCAATCGGGGAGATATGGAAAAACTGTTTTTT. It encodes CASSNRGDMEKLFF.

The CDR3 loop is CASSFVGLGNNEQFF. Here the CDR3 DNA reads TGTGCCAGCAGCTTCGTAGGACTAGGCAACAATGAGCAGTTCTTC. V and J are TRBV7-9 and TRBJ2-1; 7 nucleotides line up with TRBD2. V was clipped by 3 bases and J by 5 bases; unmatched bases: 7. Germline CDR1 and CDR2: SEHNR and FQNEAQ (reference sequence). The CDR3 covers 15 residues.

The chain combines TRBV5-4 with TRBJ1-1; 8 bases are shared with TRBD1. Germline-derived CDR1 and CDR2 are SGHNT and YYREEE (reference sequence). The CDR3 totals 14 residues. V lost 5 bases and J lost 5; bases outside the gene matches: 8. CDR3 amino acids: CASRLQGAHTEAFF. The CDR3, as DNA: TGTGCCAGCAGGTTGCAGGGGGCCCATACTGAAGCTTTCTTT.

This sequence joins TRBV18 and TRBJ1-1; D possibly corresponds to TRBD1 (6 bases). The CDR3 spans 13 residues. From germline, CDR1 is KGHSH and CDR2 LQKENI. V was pared by 5 bases and J by 6 bases, with 13 bases between. CDR3 amino acids: CASSGYRDAEAFF. The CDR3 bases are TGTGCCAGCTCAGGGTACAGGGACGCTGAAGCTTTCTTT.

The rearrangement joins TRBV12-3 or TRBV12-4 to TRBJ2-1; D unclear. The CDR3 is made up of 12 amino acids. V was cut by 7 bases and J by 9 bases, with 13 bases left in between. CDR3 region: CASTIVGSEQFF. CDR3 in DNA: TGTGCCAGCACCATAGTGGGCAGTGAGCAGTTCTTC.

The V gene is TRBV27, the J gene TRBJ2-2, with 7 nucleotides matching TRBD2. The V and J ends lost 3 bases and 0 bases, in that order; junction bases with no gene match: 1. The germline V gene encodes CDR1 MNHEY and CDR2 SMNVEV (reference sequence). This CDR3 has 15 residues. CDR3 loop: CASSFSGPNTGELFF. CDR3 coding DNA: TGTGCCAGCAGTTTTAGCGGGCCGAACACCGGGGAGCTGTTTTTT.

V and J are TRBV2 and TRBJ1-6; no clear D. Germline V gives CDR1 SNHLY, CDR2 FYNNEI. Trimming shortened V by 1 base and J by 8 bases, and 6 bases separated the two germline ends. The CDR3 runs 13 residues. CDR3 nucleotides: TGTGCCAGCAGTGAAGGAGTCTATTCACCCCTCCACTTT. Its translation is CASSEGVYSPLHF.

The rearrangement joins TRBV6-5 to TRBJ2-5, with 9 bases aligning to TRBD2. V lost 5 bases, J lost 5 bases, and 9 bases stayed unmatched. The CDR3 is 15 amino acids. CDR1 and CDR2 (germline): MNHEY, SVGAGI. CDR3 nucleotide sequence: TGTGCCAGCAGTCTGGGACTAGCAATGCCGGAGACCCAGTACTTC. This codes for CASSLGLAMPETQYF.

In its sample, this clone was seen once. The chain recombines TRBV27 with TRBJ2-1; tentatively, D is TRBD2 (6 bases). The germline V gene encodes CDR1 MNHEY and CDR2 SMNVEV (reference sequence). The CDR3 extends over 14 amino acids. V shed 4 bases and J shed 9 bases, with 16 bases lying between them. CDR3 coding DNA: TGTGCCAGCAGTTCTTCCGGGGGTACGGTTGAGCAGTTCTTC. It specifies CASSSSGGTVEQFF.

J is TRBJ1-2 and V is TRBV7-2, with 8 bases matching TRBD1. The CDR3 runs to 15 residues. Trimming took 1 base from V and 8 from J; bases not matched to a gene: 9. Germline assignment: CDR1 SGHTA and CDR2 FQGNSA. CDR3 DNA sequence: TGTGCCAGCAGCTTAGGGGGGCAGGGGGCGCGGGGCTACACCTTC. It translates to CASSLGGQGARGYTF.

This clone appeared a few times. V usage is TRBV19 and J usage is TRBJ1-5, with a weak D call TRBD1 (5 bases). Germline CDR1 reads LNHDA; CDR2 reads SQIVND (reference sequence). The V end was cut by 4 bases, the J end by 7 bases, with 11 bases between. CDR3 length: 13 amino acids. The CDR3 loop is CASSSPGGQPQHF. In DNA form, the CDR3 reads TGTGCCAGTAGTAGCCCTGGGGGGCAGCCCCAGCATTTT.

The V call is TRBV11-3, the J call TRBJ1-1; 8 bases fit TRBD1. CDR1 SGHNT and CDR2 YENEEA come from the germline V gene. The J segment lost 4 bases and the V segment lost 4 bases, leaving 8 bases of the junction unmatched. The CDR3 consists of 15 residues. The CDR3 nucleotides are TGTGCCAGCAGCTCTTTTACAGGGGGATCCACTGAAGCTTTCTTT. Its protein product is CASSSFTGGSTEAFF.

This clone has only a few counts. The chain combines TRBV3-1 (or the pseudogene TRBV3-2) with TRBJ2-6; D is ambiguous. This CDR3 comprises 15 residues. Trimming took off 2 bases at V and 4 bases at J, with 9 bases between the two ends. Germline CDR1 and CDR2: LGHDT and YNNKEL (reference sequence). The CDR3 protein is CASSQSGSGANVLTF. The CDR3 DNA sequence: TGTGCCAGCAGCCAATCAGGCTCCGGGGCCAACGTCCTGACTTTC.

V gene TRBV24-1 combines with J gene TRBJ2-2; 11 positions agree with TRBD2. Per the germline V gene, CDR1 is KGHDR and CDR2 is SFDVKD. This CDR3 is 16 amino acids long. Trimming took 9 bases from V and 2 from J; bases not matched to a gene: 7. The CDR3 bases are TGTGCCACCGGTACGACTAGCGGGACAAACACCGGGGAGCTGTTTTTT. Translation: CATGTTSGTNTGELFF.

The sample holds a few counts of this clone. V and J are TRBV10-3 and TRBJ2-3, with 7 bases identical to TRBD2. J was trimmed by 2 bases and V by 3 bases; bases with no gene match: 2. The CDR3 totals 14 residues. Germline V gives CDR1 ENHRY, CDR2 SYGVKD. CDR3 nucleotides: TGTGCCATCAGTGACCGGGAGGCCACAGATACGCAGTATTTT. As protein: CAISDREATDTQYF.

DNA for the CDR3: TGCAGCGTTGCCCCCGGGACAGGAACTTATGGCTACACCTTC. Translating gives CSVAPGTGTYGYTF. The chain uses TRBV29-1 and TRBJ1-2, with 8 bases fitting TRBD1. The junction had 9 bases not matched to a gene; V was cut back by 4 bases and J by 5 bases. This CDR3 region has 14 residues. CDR1 and CDR2 from the germline V gene are SQVTM and ANQGSEA.

This clone was counted a single time. The V and J genes are TRBV4-2 and TRBJ1-4; 7 positions match TRBD1. CDR1 LGHNA and CDR2 YNFKEQ come from the germline V gene. V lost 2 bases and J lost 4; bases outside the gene matches: 7. This CDR3 has 16 residues. CDR3 coding DNA: TGTGCCAGCAGCCAAAACAGGGGCTGGAGTAATGAAAAACTGTTTTTT. Translated: CASSQNRGWSNEKLFF.